The clone carrying this T cell receptor beta chain was recorded at least ten times. The antigen is unknown. This sample was included in a study of T cells in Graves' hyperthyroidism and ophthalmopathy. General study findings and limits: Ophthalmopathy cases were set apart from stable hyperthyroidism by a 13 V-J model.

CDR1 is SGHNT, CDR2 YENEEA, per germline. CDR3 length: 14 amino acids. The V end was cut by 4 bases, the J end by 4 bases, with 10 bases between. TCR beta CDR3 regions were amplified from RNA. HTBI primers were employed in a first-round RT-PCR of the TCR CDR3. A single record per CDR3 protein comes from TCRdb applying MiXCR to the multiplex PCR reads. The sample shows 650,000 to 750,000 distinct CDR3 sequences, about 14% of them seen only once. Sequencing input: blood. The chain couples TRBV11-3 to TRBJ2-2; D is uncertain. This receptor was identified in a woman between 18 and 30 years old with Graves' hyperthyroidism. The CDR3: CASSSPDRTGELFF. The DNA for the CDR3 is TGTGCCAGCAGCTCGCCGGACCGCACCGGGGAGCTGTTTTTT. The whole variable domain, filled in from reference TRBV11-3 and TRBJ2-2, reads EAGVVQSPRYKIIEKKQPVAFWCNPISGHNTLYWYLQNLGQGPELLIRYENEEAVDDSQLPKDRFSAERLKGVDSTLKIQPAELGDSAVYLCASSSPDRTGELFFGEGSRLTVL.